Listed below are T cell receptor beta chains from one sample, sequenced in a study of blood T cells in healthy people across ages. MiXCR, applied by TCRdb to the 5' RACE reads, yields one record per CDR3 protein. Of hundreds of thousands of distinct CDR3 sequences listed, roughly a quarter are singletons. The data were also submitted as part of a second study, on T cells of mothers and their children.

Sequencing was performed on blood. These receptors all come from a boy younger than 10 in good health. Each CDR3 is given with its conserved first and last residue. The order of the fields is J gene, D gene, V gene, clone size, CDR3 DNA, CDR3 protein. The D gene is left open where the match is weak. Not every row has a clone size; where given, it reads once, few, many or a size class.

TRBJ1-2,-,TRBV7-8,many,TGTGCCAGCAGCCCAGGGCCTTCTAACTATGGCTACACCTTC,CASSPGPSNYGYTF
TRBJ1-6,-,TRBV2,-,TGTGCCAGCAGTCAATCGATTGGCGGCAATTCACCCCTCCACTTT,CASSQSIGGNSPLHF
TRBJ2-6,-,TRBV29-1,-,TGCAGCGTTGTAGGTCGGGAACCTCTTTATGGGGCCAACGTCCTGACTTTC,CSVVGREPLYGANVLTF
TRBJ2-3,-,TRBV20-1,few,TGCAGTGCTAGAAAGGACATACTTTCTAGCACAGATACGCAGTATTTT,CSARKDILSSTDTQYF
TRBJ1-1,-,TRBV29-1,-,TGCAGCGTCTGGACCGGATCGAACACTGAAGCTCTCTTT,CSVWTGSNTEALF
TRBJ2-4,-,TRBV14,few,TGTGCCAGCAGCCAAGTACAGACCTTAGCCAAAAACATTCAGTACTTC,CASSQVQTLAKNIQYF
TRBJ2-3,TRBD2,TRBV10-3,-,TGTGCCATCACCGGAGAGCGGGGGTTATACACAGATACGCAGTATTTT,CAITGERGLYTDTQYF
TRBJ2-7,TRBD2,TRBV12-3/TRBV12-4,-,TGTGCCAGCAGTGAGGGGACGGGGGGCTCCTACGAGCAGTACTTC,CASSEGTGGSYEQYF
TRBJ2-1,TRBD2,TRBV12-3/TRBV12-4,few,TGTGCCAGCAGGCCCACTAGCGGGAGCCGGGATGAGCAGTTCTTC,CASRPTSGSRDEQFF
TRBJ2-7,TRBD2,TRBV5-1,-,TGCGCCAGCAGCCTTAGCGGGAGGGGCACCTGCGAGCAGTACTTC,CASSLSGRGTCEQYF
TRBJ2-7,TRBD2,TRBV4-3,-,TGCGCCAGCAGCCAGACAATAGCGGGAGTTAGCGAGCAGTACTTC,CASSQTIAGVSEQYF
TRBJ1-5,-,TRBV7-9,few,TGTGCCAGCAGCTTAGCCGGTGAACTACTCGATCAGCCCCAGCATTTT,CASSLAGELLDQPQHF
TRBJ2-5,-,TRBV6-5,-,TGTGCCAGCAGGGGTTCTGACACCCAGTACTTC,CASRGSDTQYF
TRBJ2-7,-,TRBV7-2,few,TGTGCCAGCAGCTTATACCGGGAGTTCTACGAGCAGTACTTC,CASSLYREFYEQYF
TRBJ2-1,TRBD2,TRBV29-1,-,TGCAGCGTTGGGGCTAGCGGGAGTTCCTACAATGAGCAGTTCTTC,CSVGASGSSYNEQFF
TRBJ2-7,TRBD1,TRBV5-1,-,TGCGCCAGCAGCCTCCCAGGGGGCCGATCCTACGAGCAGTACTTC,CASSLPGGRSYEQYF
TRBJ1-2,-,TRBV6-1,-,TGTGCCAGCAGGTCGGGCCAGGGAGGGTCCGTTCGTTATGGCTACACCTTC,CASRSGQGGSVRYGYTF
TRBJ1-2,-,TRBV9,-,TGTGCCAGCAGCGCGGGGCCCGCAGTTAACTATGGCTACACCTTC,CASSAGPAVNYGYTF
TRBJ2-2,-,TRBV11-2,-,TGTGCCAGCAGCTTAGTTCGGTTTGCCGGGGAGCTGTTTTTT,CASSLVRFAGELFF
TRBJ2-6,-,TRBV29-1,-,TGCAGCGTCCGCCAGGGGGAGGCTGGGGCCAACGTCCTGACTTTC,CSVRQGEAGANVLTF
TRBJ2-1,-,TRBV30,-,TGTGCCTGGAGTAACGGGGCCAACAATGAGCAGTTCTTC,CAWSNGANNEQFF
TRBJ1-6,-,TRBV28,-,TGTGCCAGCCGAGAGCCCACTCACTATAATTCACCCCTCCACTTT,CASREPTHYNSPLHF
TRBJ2-3,-,TRBV7-2,-,TGTGCCAGCAGCTTAGGGCGCTTGGATACGCAGTATTTT,CASSLGRLDTQYF
TRBJ2-5,-,TRBV5-1,few,TGCGCCAGCAGCCCCCGACCAAAGGTGGGGAAAGAGACCCAGTACTTC,CASSPRPKVGKETQYF
TRBJ2-5,TRBD1,TRBV29-1,-,TGCAGCGTCGCGGACAGGGGGACCCAGTACTTC,CSVADRGTQYF
TRBJ1-4,-,TRBV3-1,-,TGTGCCAGCAGCCAAGGGAGGGGTCACAGGAGCCGGGAAAAACTGTTTTTT,CASSQGRGHRSREKLFF
TRBJ2-5,TRBD1,TRBV9,many,TGTGCCAGCAGTGCTGGGACAGTCCAAGAGACCCAGTACTTC,CASSAGTVQETQYF
TRBJ2-1,-,TRBV3-1,few,TGTGCCAGCAGCCAAGATTCCCTTGCCTACAATGAGCAGTTCTTC,CASSQDSLAYNEQFF
TRBJ2-6,-,TRBV28,-,TGTGCCAGCAGCCCCCTGACAGTCTCTGGGGCCAACGTCCTGACTTTC,CASSPLTVSGANVLTF